This TCR beta chain was captured in a study of CD8+ T cells in alopecia areata. Study conclusions and caveats: Normal scalp had lower clonality than lesional scalp, with alopecia totalis/universalis lesions showing this most strongly. Sequencing of scalp tissue also captures the resident alphabeta T cells of normal skin.

Per germline, CDR1 LGHNA and CDR2 YSLEER. Trimming removed 0 bases from V and 2 bases from J; junction bases left unmatched: 2. The CDR3 has 15 amino acids. RNA was extracted and reverse transcribed into cDNA as the sequencing template. Sequencing used immunoSEQ multiplex PCR; TCRdb keeps in-frame clones, though not all of them. The repertoire includes 150,000 to 180,000 clones, 40% to 60% of them detected once, and approximately 19% sits in the top ten. This clone has just a few counts. The antigen is unknown. The gene calls are TRBV4-3 and TRBJ2-7; 9 nucleotides agree with TRBD1. The sequence came from a human donor with alopecia areata. The specimen comprised CD8+ T cells sorted from blood, sampled at week 0. The CDR3 region has the DNA TGCGCCAGCAGCCAAGAGGGACAGGGTCCCTACGAGCAGTACTTC. Translated, it gives CASSQEGQGPYEQYF.